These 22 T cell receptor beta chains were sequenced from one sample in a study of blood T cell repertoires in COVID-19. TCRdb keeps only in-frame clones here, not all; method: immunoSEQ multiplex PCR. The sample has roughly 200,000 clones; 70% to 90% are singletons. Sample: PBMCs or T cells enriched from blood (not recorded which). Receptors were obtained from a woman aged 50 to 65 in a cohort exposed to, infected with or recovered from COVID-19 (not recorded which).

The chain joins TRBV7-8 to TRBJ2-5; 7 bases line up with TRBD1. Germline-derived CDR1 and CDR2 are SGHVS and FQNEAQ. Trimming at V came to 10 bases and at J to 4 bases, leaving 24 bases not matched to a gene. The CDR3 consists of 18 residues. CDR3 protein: CATGFITYRGPIGETQYF. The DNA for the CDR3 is TGTGCCACCGGCTTTATAACTTACAGGGGTCCCATCGGAGAGACCCAGTACTTC.

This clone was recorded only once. CDR3 sequence reads: CASSVEGARVAYGYTF. CDR3 bases: TGTGCCAGCAGCGTAGAGGGGGCGAGGGTGGCCTATGGCTACACCTTC. The V call is TRBV9, the J call TRBJ1-2; 7 positions match TRBD1. V was pared by 0 bases and J by 4 bases, with 9 bases of the junction left unmatched. Germline values: CDR1 SGDLS, CDR2 YYNGEE. The CDR3 has 16 amino acids.

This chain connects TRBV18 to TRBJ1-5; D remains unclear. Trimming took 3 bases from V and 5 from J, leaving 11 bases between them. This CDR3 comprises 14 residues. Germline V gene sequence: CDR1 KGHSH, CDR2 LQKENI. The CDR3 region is CASSPGRGYQPQHF. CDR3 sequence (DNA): TGTGCCAGCTCACCGGGGAGAGGATATCAGCCCCAGCATTTT.

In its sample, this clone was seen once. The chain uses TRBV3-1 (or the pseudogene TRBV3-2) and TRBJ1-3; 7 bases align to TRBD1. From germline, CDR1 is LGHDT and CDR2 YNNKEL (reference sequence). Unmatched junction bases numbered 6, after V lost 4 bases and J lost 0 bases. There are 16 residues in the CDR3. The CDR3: CASSPLTGSSGNTIYF. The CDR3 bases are TGTGCCAGCAGCCCGTTGACAGGGAGCTCTGGAAACACCATATATTTT.

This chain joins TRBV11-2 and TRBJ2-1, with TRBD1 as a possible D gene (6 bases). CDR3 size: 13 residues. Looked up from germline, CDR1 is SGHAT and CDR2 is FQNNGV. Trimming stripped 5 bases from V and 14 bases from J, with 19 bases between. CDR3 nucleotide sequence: TGTGCCAGCAGCATAAACCAACAGGGATGGGAGTTCTTC. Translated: CASSINQQGWEFF.

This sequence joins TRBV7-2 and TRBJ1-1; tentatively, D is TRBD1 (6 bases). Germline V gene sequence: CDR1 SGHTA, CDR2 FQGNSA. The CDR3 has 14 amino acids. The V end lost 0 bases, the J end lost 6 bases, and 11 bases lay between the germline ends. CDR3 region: CASSLAPTGSEAFF. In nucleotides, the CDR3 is TGTGCCAGCAGCTTAGCTCCCACAGGGTCTGAAGCTTTCTTT.

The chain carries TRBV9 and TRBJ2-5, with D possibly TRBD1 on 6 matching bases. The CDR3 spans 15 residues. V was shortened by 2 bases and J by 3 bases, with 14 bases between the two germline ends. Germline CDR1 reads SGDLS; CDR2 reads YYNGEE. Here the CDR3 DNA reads TGTGCCAGCAGCGTCACCGGACGACAGGAAGAGACCCAGTACTTC. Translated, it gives CASSVTGRQEETQYF.

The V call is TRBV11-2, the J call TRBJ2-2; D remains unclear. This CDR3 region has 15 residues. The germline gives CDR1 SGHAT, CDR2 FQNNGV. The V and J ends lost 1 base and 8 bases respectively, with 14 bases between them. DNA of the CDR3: TGTGCCAGCAGCTTAGTTATTGGCCCATCAGGGGAGCTGTTTTTT. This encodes CASSLVIGPSGELFF.

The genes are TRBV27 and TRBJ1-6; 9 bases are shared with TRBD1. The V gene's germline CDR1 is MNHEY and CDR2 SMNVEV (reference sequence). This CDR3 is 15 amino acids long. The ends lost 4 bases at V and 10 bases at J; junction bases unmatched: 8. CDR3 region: CASSSKDRGGSPLHF. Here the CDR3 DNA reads TGTGCCAGCAGTTCAAAGGACAGGGGAGGATCACCCCTCCACTTT.

CDR3 in amino acids: CASSTDRGYGYTF. The DNA for the CDR3 is TGTGCCAGCAGCACGGACAGGGGGTACGGCTACACCTTC. This chain connects TRBV5-6 to TRBJ1-2; 10 positions agree with TRBD1. This CDR3 comprises 13 residues. CDR1 is SGHDT and CDR2 is YYEEEE in the germline V gene. After removal of 4 bases from V and 8 bases from J, the junction contained 5 bases not matched to a gene. The whole variable domain, filled in from reference TRBV5-6 and TRBJ1-2, reads DAGVTQSPTHLIKTRGQQVTLRCSPKSGHDTVSWYQQALGQGPQFIFQYYEEEERQRGNFPDRFSGHQFPNYSSELNVNALLLGDSALYLCASSTDRGYGYTFGSGTRLTVV.

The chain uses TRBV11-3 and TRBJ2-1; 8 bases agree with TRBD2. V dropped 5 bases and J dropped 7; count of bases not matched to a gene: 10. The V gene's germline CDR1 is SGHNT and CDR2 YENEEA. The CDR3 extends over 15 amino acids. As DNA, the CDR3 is TGTGCCAGCAGCAAAGGGGGAGCGGGGGATAATGAGCAGTTCTTC. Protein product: CASSKGGAGDNEQFF.

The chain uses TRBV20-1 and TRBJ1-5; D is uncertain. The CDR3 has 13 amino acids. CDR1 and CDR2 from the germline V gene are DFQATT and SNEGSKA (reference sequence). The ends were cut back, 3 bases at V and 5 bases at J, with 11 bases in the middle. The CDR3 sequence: CSASVPRDQPQHF. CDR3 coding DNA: TGCAGTGCTAGTGTCCCGCGGGATCAGCCCCAGCATTTT.

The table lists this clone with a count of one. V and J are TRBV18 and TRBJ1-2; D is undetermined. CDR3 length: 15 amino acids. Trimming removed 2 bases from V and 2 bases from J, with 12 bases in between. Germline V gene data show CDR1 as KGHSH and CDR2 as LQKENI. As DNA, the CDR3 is TGTGCCAGCTCACCAAACCCAGGTGGAAACTATGGCTACACCTTC. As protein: CASSPNPGGNYGYTF.

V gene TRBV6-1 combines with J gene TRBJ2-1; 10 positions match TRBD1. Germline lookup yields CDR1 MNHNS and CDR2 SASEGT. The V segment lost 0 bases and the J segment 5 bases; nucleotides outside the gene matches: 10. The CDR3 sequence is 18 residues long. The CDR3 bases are TGTGCCAGCAGTGAAGCTTTTACTAGACAGGGGGCCCACAATGAGCAGTTCTTC. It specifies CASSEAFTRQGAHNEQFF.

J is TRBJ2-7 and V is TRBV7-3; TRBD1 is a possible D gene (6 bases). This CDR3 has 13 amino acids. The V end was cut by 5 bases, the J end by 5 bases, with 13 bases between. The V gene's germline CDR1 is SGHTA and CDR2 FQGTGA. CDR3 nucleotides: TGTGCCAGCAGCCCACAGAACAGGGACGAGCAGTACTTC. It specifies CASSPQNRDEQYF.

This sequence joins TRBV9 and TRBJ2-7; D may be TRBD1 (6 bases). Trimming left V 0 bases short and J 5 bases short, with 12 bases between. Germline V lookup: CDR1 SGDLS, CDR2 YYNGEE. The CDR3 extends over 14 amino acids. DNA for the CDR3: TGTGCCAGCAGCGTAGGGGGGCATGGTAACGAGCAGTACTTC. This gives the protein CASSVGGHGNEQYF.

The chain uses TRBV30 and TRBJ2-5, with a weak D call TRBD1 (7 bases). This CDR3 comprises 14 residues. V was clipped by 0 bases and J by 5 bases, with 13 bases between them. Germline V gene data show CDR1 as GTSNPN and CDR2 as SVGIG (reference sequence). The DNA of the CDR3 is TGTGCCTGGAGTGTAGGAGGGGGCCGGGAGACCCAGTACTTC. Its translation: CAWSVGGGRETQYF. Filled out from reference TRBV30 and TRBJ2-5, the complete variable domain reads SQTIHQWPATLVQPVGSPLSLECTVEGTSNPNLYWYRQAAGRGLQLLFYSVGIGQISSEVPQNLSASRPQDRQFILSSKKLLLSDSGFYLCAWSVGGGRETQYFGPGTRLLVL.

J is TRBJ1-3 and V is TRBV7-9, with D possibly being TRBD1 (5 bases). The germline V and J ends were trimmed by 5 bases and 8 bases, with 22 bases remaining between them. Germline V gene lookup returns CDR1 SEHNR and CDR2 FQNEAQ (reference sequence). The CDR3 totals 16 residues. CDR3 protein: CASSPTGGVNRDTIYF. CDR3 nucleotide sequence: TGTGCCAGCAGCCCTACAGGTGGGGTAAATAGAGACACCATATATTTT.

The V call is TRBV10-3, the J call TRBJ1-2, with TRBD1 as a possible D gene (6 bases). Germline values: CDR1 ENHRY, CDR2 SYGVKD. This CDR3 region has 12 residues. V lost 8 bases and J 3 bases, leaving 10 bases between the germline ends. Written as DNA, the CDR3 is TGTGCCATCGCGACAGGCGACTATGGCTACACCTTC. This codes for CAIATGDYGYTF.

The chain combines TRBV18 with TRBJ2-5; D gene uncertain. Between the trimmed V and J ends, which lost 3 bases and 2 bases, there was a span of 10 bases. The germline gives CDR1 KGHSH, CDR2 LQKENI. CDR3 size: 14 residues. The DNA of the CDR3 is TGTGCCAGCTCACCCCTTAGAGCGCAAGAGACCCAGTACTTC. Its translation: CASSPLRAQETQYF.

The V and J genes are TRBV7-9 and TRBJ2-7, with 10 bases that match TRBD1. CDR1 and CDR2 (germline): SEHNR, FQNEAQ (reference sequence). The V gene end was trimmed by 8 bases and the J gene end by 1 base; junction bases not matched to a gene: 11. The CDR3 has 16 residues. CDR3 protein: CASRGAGTGVSYEQYF. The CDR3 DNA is TGTGCCAGCCGCGGGGCCGGGACAGGGGTTTCCTACGAGCAGTACTTC.

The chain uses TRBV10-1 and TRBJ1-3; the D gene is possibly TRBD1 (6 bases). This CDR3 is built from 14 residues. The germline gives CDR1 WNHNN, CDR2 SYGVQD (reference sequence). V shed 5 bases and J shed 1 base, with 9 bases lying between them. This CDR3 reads CASSPQGSGNTIYF. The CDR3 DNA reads TGCGCCAGCAGTCCACAGGGATCTGGAAACACCATATATTTT.